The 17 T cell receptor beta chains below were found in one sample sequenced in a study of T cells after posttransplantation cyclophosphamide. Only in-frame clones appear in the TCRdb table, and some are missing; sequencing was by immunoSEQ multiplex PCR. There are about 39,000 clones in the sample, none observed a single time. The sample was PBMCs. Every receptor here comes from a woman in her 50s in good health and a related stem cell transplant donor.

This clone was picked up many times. This CDR3 is CASSELDRGFREQYF. The CDR3 DNA is TGTGCCAGCAGTGAACTGGACAGGGGGTTCCGGGAGCAGTACTTC. V is TRBV6-1 and J is TRBJ2-7; 10 bases fit TRBD1. V lost 2 bases, J lost 7 bases, and 8 bases stayed unmatched. This CDR3 spans 15 amino acids. Germline V gene data show CDR1 as MNHNS and CDR2 as SASEGT.

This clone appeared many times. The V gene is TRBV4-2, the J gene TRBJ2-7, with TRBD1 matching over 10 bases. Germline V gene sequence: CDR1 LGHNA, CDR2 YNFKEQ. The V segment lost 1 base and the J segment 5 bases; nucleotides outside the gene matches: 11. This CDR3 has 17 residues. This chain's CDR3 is CASSQGPGTGALDEQYF. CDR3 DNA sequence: TGTGCCAGCAGCCAAGGCCCCGGGACAGGGGCGCTCGACGAGCAGTACTTC.

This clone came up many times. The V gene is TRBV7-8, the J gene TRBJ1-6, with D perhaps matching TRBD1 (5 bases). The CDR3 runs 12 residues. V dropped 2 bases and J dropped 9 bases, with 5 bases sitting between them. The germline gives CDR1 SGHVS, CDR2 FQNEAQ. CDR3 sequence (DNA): TGTGCCAGCAGCTTACAGGGTTCACCCCTCCACTTT. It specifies CASSLQGSPLHF.

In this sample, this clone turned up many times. The CDR3 DNA reads as TGTGCCAGCAGCTTAGAGGGTTGGGGCGGGGGGTTAAACAATGAGCAGTTCTTC. Protein sequence: CASSLEGWGGGLNNEQFF. V usage is TRBV7-3 and J usage is TRBJ2-1; 8 bases line up with TRBD2. The CDR3 totals 18 residues. Germline CDR1 and CDR2: SGHTA and FQGTGA. The V and J ends lost 2 bases and 5 bases, in that order; junction bases with no gene match: 14.

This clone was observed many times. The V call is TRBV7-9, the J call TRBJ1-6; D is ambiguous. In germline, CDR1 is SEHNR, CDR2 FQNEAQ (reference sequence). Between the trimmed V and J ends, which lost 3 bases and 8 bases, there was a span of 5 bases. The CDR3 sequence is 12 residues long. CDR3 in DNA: TGTGCCAGCAGCTTCGGGGATTCACCCCTCCACTTT. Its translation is CASSFGDSPLHF.

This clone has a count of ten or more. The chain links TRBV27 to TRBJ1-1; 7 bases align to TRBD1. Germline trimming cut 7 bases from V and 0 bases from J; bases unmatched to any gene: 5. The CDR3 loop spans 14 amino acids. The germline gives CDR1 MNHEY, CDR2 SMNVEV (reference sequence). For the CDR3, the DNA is TGTGCCAGCAAGCCGACAGGGATGAACACTGAAGCTTTCTTT. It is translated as CASKPTGMNTEAFF.

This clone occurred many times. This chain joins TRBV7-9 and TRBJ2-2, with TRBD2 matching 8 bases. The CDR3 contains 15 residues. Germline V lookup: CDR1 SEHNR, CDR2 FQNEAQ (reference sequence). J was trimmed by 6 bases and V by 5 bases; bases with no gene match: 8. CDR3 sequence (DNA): TGTGCCAGCAGCCCCACCCGAGCGGGGGCCGGGGAGCTGTTTTTT. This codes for CASSPTRAGAGELFF.

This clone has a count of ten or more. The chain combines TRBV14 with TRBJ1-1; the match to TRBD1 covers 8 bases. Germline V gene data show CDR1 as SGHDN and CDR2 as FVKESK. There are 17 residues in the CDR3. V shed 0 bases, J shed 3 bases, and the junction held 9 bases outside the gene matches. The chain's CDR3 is CASSQDLGQGADTEAFF. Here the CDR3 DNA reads TGTGCCAGCAGCCAAGATCTTGGGCAGGGGGCGGACACTGAAGCTTTCTTT.

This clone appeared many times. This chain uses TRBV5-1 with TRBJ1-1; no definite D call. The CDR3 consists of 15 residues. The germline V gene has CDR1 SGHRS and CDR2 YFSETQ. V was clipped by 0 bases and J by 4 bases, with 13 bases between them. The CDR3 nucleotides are TGCGCCAGCAGCTTGGGGATCACTCGGGGCACTGAAGCTTTCTTT. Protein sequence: CASSLGITRGTEAFF.

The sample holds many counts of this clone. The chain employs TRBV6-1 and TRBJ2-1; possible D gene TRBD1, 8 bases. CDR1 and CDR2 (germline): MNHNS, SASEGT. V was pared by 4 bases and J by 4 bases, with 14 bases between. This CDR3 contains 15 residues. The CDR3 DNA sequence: TGTGCCAGCAGTGCACAGGGGGGGTCTTACAATGAGCAGTTCTTC. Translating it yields CASSAQGGSYNEQFF.

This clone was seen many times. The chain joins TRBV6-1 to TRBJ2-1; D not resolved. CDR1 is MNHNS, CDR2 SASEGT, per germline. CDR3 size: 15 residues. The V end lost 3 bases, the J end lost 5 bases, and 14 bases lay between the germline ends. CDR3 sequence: CASSDSRVRHNEQFF. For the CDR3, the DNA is TGTGCCAGCAGTGATTCTCGGGTAAGGCACAATGAGCAGTTCTTC.

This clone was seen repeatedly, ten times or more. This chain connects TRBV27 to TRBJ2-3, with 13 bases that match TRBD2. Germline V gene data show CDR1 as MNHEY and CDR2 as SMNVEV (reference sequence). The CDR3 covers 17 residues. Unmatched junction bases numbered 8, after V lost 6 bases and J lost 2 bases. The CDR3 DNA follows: TGTGCCAGCAGACCCTTGACTAGCGGGGGGAACACAGATACGCAGTATTTT. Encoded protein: CASRPLTSGGNTDTQYF.

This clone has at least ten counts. Here the CDR3 reads CASSLAAQGVTGELFF. For the CDR3, the DNA is TGTGCCAGCAGCTTGGCCGCACAGGGCGTCACCGGGGAGCTGTTTTTT. The chain carries TRBV5-6 and TRBJ2-2; possible D gene TRBD1, 6 bases. CDR3 length: 16 amino acids. The V end lost 0 bases, the J end lost 4 bases, and 13 bases lay between the germline ends. Germline CDR1 SGHDT, CDR2 YYEEEE.

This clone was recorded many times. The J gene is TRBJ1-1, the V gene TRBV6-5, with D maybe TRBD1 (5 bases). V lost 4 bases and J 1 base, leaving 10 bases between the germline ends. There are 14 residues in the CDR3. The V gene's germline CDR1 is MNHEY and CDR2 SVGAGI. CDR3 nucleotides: TGTGCCAGCAGTTTCCCCGGGGGGAACACTGAAGCTTTCTTT. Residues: CASSFPGGNTEAFF.

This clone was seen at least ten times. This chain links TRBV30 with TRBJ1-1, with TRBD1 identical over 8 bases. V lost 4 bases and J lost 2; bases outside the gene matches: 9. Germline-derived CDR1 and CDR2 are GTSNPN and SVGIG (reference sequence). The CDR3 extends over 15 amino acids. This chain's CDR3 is CAWMGQGALNTEAFF. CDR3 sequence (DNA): TGTGCCTGGATGGGGCAGGGGGCTCTAAACACTGAAGCTTTCTTT. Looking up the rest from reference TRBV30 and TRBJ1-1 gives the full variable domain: SQTIHQWPATLVQPVGSPLSLECTVEGTSNPNLYWYRQAAGRGLQLLFYSVGIGQISSEVPQNLSASRPQDRQFILSSKKLLLSDSGFYLCAWMGQGALNTEAFFGQGTRLTVV.

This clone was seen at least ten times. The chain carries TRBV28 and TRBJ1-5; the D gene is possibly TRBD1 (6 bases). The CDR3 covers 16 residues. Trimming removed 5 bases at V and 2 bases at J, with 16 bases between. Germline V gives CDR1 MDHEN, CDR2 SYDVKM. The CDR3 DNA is TGTGCCAGCAGTCGAAAACAGGGTTATGGCAATCAGCCCCAGCATTTT. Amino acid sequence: CASSRKQGYGNQPQHF.

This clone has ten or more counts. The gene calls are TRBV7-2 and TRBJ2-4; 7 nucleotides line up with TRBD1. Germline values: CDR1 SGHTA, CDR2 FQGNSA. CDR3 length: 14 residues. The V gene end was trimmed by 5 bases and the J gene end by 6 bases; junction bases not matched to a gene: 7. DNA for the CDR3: TGTGCCAGCAGCCTAGGGGGCTCTTCAAACATTCAGTACTTC. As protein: CASSLGGSSNIQYF. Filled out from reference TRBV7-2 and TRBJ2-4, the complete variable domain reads GAGVSQSPSNKVTEKGKDVELRCDPISGHTALYWYRQSLGQGLEFLIYFQGNSAPDKSGLPSDRFSAERTGGSVSTLTIQRTQQEDSAVYLCASSLGGSSNIQYFGAGTRLSVL.